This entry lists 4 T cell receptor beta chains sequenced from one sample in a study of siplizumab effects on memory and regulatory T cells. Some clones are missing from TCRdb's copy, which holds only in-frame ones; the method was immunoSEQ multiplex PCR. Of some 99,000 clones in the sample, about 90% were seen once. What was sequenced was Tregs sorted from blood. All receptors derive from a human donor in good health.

CDR3 in amino acids: CASSDVEAAYGYTF. The CDR3, as DNA: TGTGCCAGCAGTGACGTGGAGGCGGCCTATGGCTACACCTTC. This chain joins TRBV6-5 and TRBJ1-2; no clear D. V was clipped by 5 bases and J by 4 bases, with 14 bases between them. Germline CDR1 and CDR2: MNHEY and SVGAGI. The CDR3 consists of 14 residues.

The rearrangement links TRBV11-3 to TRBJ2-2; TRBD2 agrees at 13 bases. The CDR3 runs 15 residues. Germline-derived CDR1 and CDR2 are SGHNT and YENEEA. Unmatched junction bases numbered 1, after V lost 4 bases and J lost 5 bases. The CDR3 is CASSSGLAGTGELFF. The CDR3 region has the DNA TGTGCCAGCAGCTCGGGACTAGCGGGGACCGGGGAGCTGTTTTTT.

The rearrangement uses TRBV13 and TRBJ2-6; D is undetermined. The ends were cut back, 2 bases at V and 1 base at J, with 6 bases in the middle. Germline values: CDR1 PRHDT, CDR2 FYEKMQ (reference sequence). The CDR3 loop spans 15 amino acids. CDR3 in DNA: TGTGCCAGCAGCTTACAGCCGTCTGGGGCCAACGTCCTGACTTTC. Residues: CASSLQPSGANVLTF.

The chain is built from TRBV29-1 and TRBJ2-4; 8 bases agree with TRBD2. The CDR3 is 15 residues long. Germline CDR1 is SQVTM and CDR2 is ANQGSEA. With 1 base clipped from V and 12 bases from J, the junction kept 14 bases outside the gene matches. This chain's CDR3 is CSVEAQLAGGASQYF. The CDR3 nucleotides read TGCAGCGTTGAAGCACAATTGGCCGGGGGGGCTTCTCAGTACTTC.